The rows below give T cell receptor beta chains drawn from one sample of a study of blood T cell repertoires in COVID-19. Only in-frame clones appear in the TCRdb table, and some are missing; sequencing was by immunoSEQ multiplex PCR. The sample contains under 170,000 clones, 75% to 90% of which appear only once. The sequencing sample was made of peripheral blood. Every receptor here comes from a woman in her fifties or sixties with active or convalescent COVID-19. Both conserved end residues are part of each CDR3. D genes are given only for firm matches. Part of the rows lack a size; the others show once, few, many or a class for expanded clones.

. | . | TRBJ1-1 | TRBV18 | CASSPALNTEAFF | TGTGCCAGCTCACCGGCTCTTAACACTGAAGCTTTCTTT
. | . | TRBJ1-2 | TRBV21-1 | CASIGGQARSNYGYTF | TGTGCCAGCATAGGAGGACAGGCGAGGTCTAACTATGGCTACACCTTC
. | . | TRBJ2-3 | TRBV30 | CAWTPLRGTDTQYF | TGTGCCTGGACCCCCCTGAGGGGCACAGATACGCAGTATTTT
TRBD1 | . | TRBJ2-1 | TRBV29-1 | CSVDRGLNEQFF | TGCAGCGTGGACAGGGGGCTGAATGAGCAGTTCTTC
. | . | TRBJ2-3 | TRBV28 | CATRGPSSLDTQYF | TGTGCCACCAGAGGGCCTAGCTCTCTGGATACGCAGTATTTT
. | . | TRBJ2-7 | TRBV7-2 | CASSPAQTYEQYF | TGTGCCAGCAGCCCGGCACAGACCTACGAGCAGTACTTC
. | . | TRBJ2-1 | TRBV6-2/TRBV6-3 | CASSYRPTGTTYNEQFF | TGTGCCAGCAGTTACCGGCCTACAGGTACCACCTACAATGAGCAGTTCTTC
TRBD2 | . | TRBJ2-1 | TRBV10-3 | CAISRGDPYNEQFF | TGTGCCATCAGTCGGGGGGACCCATACAATGAGCAGTTCTTC
. | . | TRBJ2-2 | TRBV4-3 | CASSQGGVAGELFF | TGCGCCAGCAGCCAAGGGGGGGTAGCCGGGGAGCTGTTTTTT
TRBD1 | . | TRBJ1-2 | TRBV7-2 | CASSLNYGTGFDRSGYTF | TGTGCCAGCAGCCTCAATTACGGGACAGGGTTTGATCGGAGTGGCTACACCTTC
TRBD2 | once | TRBJ2-3 | TRBV19 | CASSILAGGPVDTQYF | TGTGCCAGTAGTATTCTAGCGGGGGGGCCGGTAGATACGCAGTATTTT
. | . | TRBJ1-6 | TRBV5-1 | CASSLEPQPSYNSPLHF | TGCGCCAGCAGCTTGGAGCCACAGCCCTCCTATAATTCACCCCTCCACTTT
TRBD1 | . | TRBJ2-3 | TRBV5-6 | CASSRQGTDTQYF | TGTGCCAGCAGCCGACAGGGAACAGATACGCAGTATTTT
. | . | TRBJ1-5 | TRBV19 | CASNLRDTVDQPQHF | TGTGCCAGTAACCTCCGGGACACGGTGGATCAGCCCCAGCATTTT
. | once | TRBJ2-1 | TRBV9 | CASSETSYNEQFF | TGTGCCAGCAGCGAAACTAGCTACAATGAGCAGTTCTTC
TRBD1 | . | TRBJ2-7 | TRBV15 | CATSRPTTGTFSLEQYF | TGTGCCACCAGCAGACCTACGACAGGGACCTTTTCCCTCGAGCAGTACTTC
. | . | TRBJ1-2 | TRBV5-4 | CASSITGREGYTF | TGTGCCAGCAGTATCACAGGAAGGGAAGGCTACACCTTC
. | . | TRBJ2-7 | TRBV6-5 | CASSKTSESYEQYF | TGTGCCAGCTCAAAAACGAGCGAGAGCTACGAGCAGTACTTC
. | . | TRBJ1-2 | TRBV4-3 | CASSEDSNYGYTF | TGCGCCAGCAGCGAGGATTCTAACTATGGCTACACCTTC
. | . | TRBJ2-3 | TRBV7-6 | CASSFAGALGADTQYF | TGTGCCAGCAGCTTTGCGGGGGCGTTGGGCGCAGATACGCAGTATTTT
TRBD1 | . | TRBJ2-7 | TRBV19 | CASSIPGTGEDEQYF | TGTGCCAGTAGTATCCCCGGGACAGGGGAGGACGAGCAGTACTTC
TRBD2 | . | TRBJ2-5 | TRBV9 | CASSVSWTSGGKETQYF | TGTGCCAGCAGCGTGTCCTGGACTAGCGGGGGGAAAGAGACCCAGTACTTC
. | . | TRBJ1-6 | TRBV2 | CASTQEVNSPLHF | TGTGCCAGCACGCAGGAAGTTAATTCACCCCTCCACTTT
. | few | TRBJ2-3 | TRBV19 | CASSRASAQDTQYF | TGTGCCAGTAGTAGGGCTAGCGCCCAAGATACGCAGTATTTT
. | . | TRBJ1-5 | TRBV12-3/TRBV12-4 | CASSFMGQPQHF | TGTGCCAGCAGTTTCATGGGCCAGCCCCAGCATTTT
. | . | TRBJ1-5 | TRBV5-1 | CASSLAGQGQPQHF | TGCGCCAGCAGCTTGGCAGGGCAGGGCCAGCCCCAGCATTTT
. | . | TRBJ1-5 | TRBV5-6 | CASSLVGQDNQPQHF | TGTGCCAGCAGCTTGGTGGGCCAGGACAATCAGCCCCAGCATTTT
TRBD1 | . | TRBJ1-2 | TRBV28 | CASSSGQGASGYTF | TGTGCCAGCAGTTCCGGACAGGGGGCGAGTGGCTACACCTTC
. | . | TRBJ2-2 | TRBV6-1 | CASSAGGGTDFTGELFF | TGTGCCAGCAGTGCGGGCGGGGGGACAGATTTCACCGGGGAGCTGTTTTTT
TRBD1 | . | TRBJ1-1 | TRBV15 | CATSSLWTGLNTEAFF | TGTGCCACCAGCAGTCTTTGGACAGGTTTGAACACTGAAGCTTTCTTT
. | . | TRBJ1-2 | TRBV5-4 | CASSLGGANYGYTF | TGTGCCAGCAGCTTGGGAGGAGCTAACTATGGCTACACCTTC